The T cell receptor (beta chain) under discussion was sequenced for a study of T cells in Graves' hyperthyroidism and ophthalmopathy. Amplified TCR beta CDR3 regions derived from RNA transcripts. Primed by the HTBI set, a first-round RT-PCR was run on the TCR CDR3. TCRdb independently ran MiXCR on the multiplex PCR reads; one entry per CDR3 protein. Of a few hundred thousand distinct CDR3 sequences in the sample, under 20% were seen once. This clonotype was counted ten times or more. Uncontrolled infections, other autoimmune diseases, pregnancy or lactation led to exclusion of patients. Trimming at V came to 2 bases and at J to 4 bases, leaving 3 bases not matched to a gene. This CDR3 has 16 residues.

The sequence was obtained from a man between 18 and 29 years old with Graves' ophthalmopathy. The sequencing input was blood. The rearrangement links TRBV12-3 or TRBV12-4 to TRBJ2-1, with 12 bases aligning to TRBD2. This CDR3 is CASSLRTSGVYNEQFF. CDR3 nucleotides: TGTGCCAGCAGTTTACGGACTAGCGGGGTGTACAATGAGCAGTTCTTC.